The clone carrying this T cell receptor (beta chain) was detected only a few times. The target antigen is unknown. TCRbeta library preparation incorporated unique molecular identifiers. TCRdb ran MiXCR on the PCR reads and lists one entry per CDR3 protein. Of about 980,000 distinct CDR3 sequences detected, roughly 29% appear once; the ten largest clones hold over 25%. Germline assignment: CDR1 SGHDT and CDR2 YYEEEE. The trim removed 5 bases at V and 10 bases at J, leaving 5 bases unmatched. CDR3 length: 13 residues. This sample was taken from a study of T-cell reconstitution after alpha-beta-depleted transplantation in children. The study, taken as a whole, reports: Newly produced T cells mostly provided counts and TCRbeta diversity after one year, as hyperexpanded clones declined. The study traced high day-60 TCRbeta diversity in some patients to surviving recipient T cells and thymic progenitors. Reportedly, only several hundred clones from non-depleted graft cells drove alpha-beta T-cell counts at about two months.

This TCR was sampled from a boy under three years old who had a stem cell transplant for SCID, so the T cells may come from the graft donor. The specimen was PBMCs, mostly from graft donor cells, collected 360 days after TCRalphabeta/CD19-depleted stem cell transplant. This chain uses TRBV5-6 with TRBJ1-4, with 10 nucleotides matching TRBD1. The CDR3 loop is CASSRDRGGKLFF. CDR3 DNA: TGTGCCAGCAGTCGGGACAGGGGAGGAAAACTGTTTTTT.